This TCR beta chain was identified during a study of response to subunit inactivated influenza vaccine. The germline CDR1 and CDR2 sequences are SGHTA and FQGTGA. This CDR3 region has 16 residues. J was trimmed by 10 bases and V by 1 base; bases with no gene match: 10. In TCRdb, the RT-PCR reads were re-called with MiXCR into one record per CDR3 protein. The repertoire holds some 800,000 distinct CDR3 sequences, about 20% seen once, with approximately 10% in the top ten. Overall study results and limits: Seasonal influenza vaccination, on each occasion, was suggested by the authors to recruit few new T cells.

Comment on this clonotype: What it binds is not known.

This specimen was PBMCs from blood, taken 5 days after vaccination. The chain has TRBV7-3 and TRBJ2-1; 10 nucleotides match TRBD2. This TCR came from a man over 45 who received an inactivated influenza vaccine. CDR3 nucleotide sequence: TGTGCCAGCAGCTTAATGGGGAGCGGGAGGGCCTTAGAGCAGTTCTTC. Translation gives CASSLMGSGRALEQFF.